The T cell receptor beta chain under discussion was sequenced for a study of T cell responses to AZD1222 COVID-19 vaccine. Study observations and caveats: Close to half of spike-specific TCRs reportedly recognize unmutated variant regions. Among those given AZD1222, only five to seven were seropositive at baseline. Repertoires were sampled only after the peak T cell response. White British donors predominated, females outnumbered males, and clonal diversity was possibly underestimated.

The ends lost 4 bases at V and 1 base at J; junction bases unmatched: 21. Germline assignment: CDR1 SGHRS and CDR2 YFSETQ. The CDR3 runs 20 residues. Some clones are missing from TCRdb's copy, which holds only in-frame ones; the method was immunoSEQ multiplex PCR. Of 98,000 or so clones in the sample, about 88% were seen once. Concerning this clone: Its antigen is unknown.

The material sequenced was peripheral blood, taken on day 0 of AZD1222 vaccination. The genes are TRBV5-1 and TRBJ2-7; 9 bases map to TRBD2. The clonotype was recovered from an adult in good health. The CDR3 loop reads CASSPHVFASGAYPSYEQYF. CDR3 in DNA: TGCGCCAGCAGCCCCCACGTCTTCGCTAGCGGGGCCTACCCTTCCTACGAGCAGTACTTC.